A single sample gave rise to the 15 T cell receptor beta chains below, sequenced in a study of CD8+CD57+ T cells in acquired aplastic anemia. Genomic DNA constituted the template upon which TCR beta VDJ and CDR3 profiling was performed. Each CDR3 protein is one row after TCRdb ran MiXCR on the reads. The top ten hold roughly 70% of the sample, which has tens of thousands of distinct CDR3 sequences, approximately 45% seen once. Material: sorted CD4+, CD8+, or CD8+CD57+ T cells (not recorded which) from PBMCs. Receptor source: a human donor in good health, serving as a control.

The J gene is TRBJ1-5, the V gene TRBV29-1, with 10 bases lining up with TRBD1. Germline lookup yields CDR1 SQVTM and CDR2 ANQGSEA. This CDR3 is built from 14 residues. The CDR3 nucleotides are TGCAGTGCTAGACAGGGGGCCCACAATCAGCCCCAGCATTTT. Its translation: CSARQGAHNQPQHF.

This chain connects TRBV19 to TRBJ1-1; D gene uncertain. Germline V gives CDR1 LNHDA, CDR2 SQIVND (reference sequence). Trimming removed 4 bases at V and 5 bases at J, with 23 bases between. The CDR3 totals 17 residues. CDR3 sequence reads: CASSTTLKGATGTEAFF. The CDR3 DNA sequence: TGTGCCAGTAGTACCACCTTGAAGGGTGCGACGGGGACTGAAGCTTTCTTT. The full variable domain, its missing parts supplied by reference TRBV19 and TRBJ1-1, is DGGITQSPKYLFRKEGQNVTLSCEQNLNHDAMYWYRQDPGQGLRLIYYSQIVNDFQKGDIAEGYSVSREKKESFPLTVTSAQKNPTAFYLCASSTTLKGATGTEAFFGQGTRLTVV.

This clonotype was seen once. The rearrangement links TRBV2 to TRBJ2-3, with 9 bases aligning to TRBD2. The CDR3 totals 14 residues. Per the germline V gene, CDR1 is SNHLY and CDR2 is FYNNEI. Trimming took 7 bases from V and 7 from J; bases not matched to a gene: 9. The chain's CDR3 is CASIVAGEGYTQYF. The CDR3 nucleotides read TGTGCCAGCATCGTAGCGGGGGAGGGCTATACGCAGTATTTT. Full variable domain (outside the CDR3, taken from reference TRBV2 and TRBJ2-3): EPEVTQTPSHQVTQMGQEVILRCVPISNHLYFYWYRQILGQKVEFLVSFYNNEISEKSEIFDDQFSVERPDGSNFTLKIRSTKLEDSAMYFCASIVAGEGYTQYFGPGTRLTVL.

This chain connects TRBV24-1 to TRBJ1-1; D is undetermined. This CDR3 has 14 residues. Germline lookup yields CDR1 KGHDR and CDR2 SFDVKD. Trimming removed 4 bases at V and 5 bases at J, with 13 bases between. DNA for the CDR3: TGTGCCACCAGTGACCGCACCAGACCGACTGAAGCTTTCTTT. It codes for CATSDRTRPTEAFF.

The chain couples TRBV10-3 to TRBJ2-3; D is ambiguous. In germline, CDR1 is ENHRY, CDR2 SYGVKD. The CDR3 runs to 14 residues. Trimming left V 8 bases short and J 0 bases short, with 12 bases between. CDR3 nucleotides: TGTGCCATCTCGGACGGACCTAGCACAGATACGCAGTATTTT. It specifies CAISDGPSTDTQYF.

V is TRBV20-1 and J is TRBJ2-3; maybe TRBD2 (5 bases). Germline lookup yields CDR1 DFQATT and CDR2 SNEGSKA (reference sequence). Trimming stripped 6 bases from V and 2 bases from J, with 18 bases between. The CDR3 is 15 residues long. The CDR3 sequence is CSAHMSTGFTDTQYF. CDR3 DNA sequence: TGCAGTGCCCACATGAGCACGGGGTTCACAGATACGCAGTATTTT.

This clonotype was seen many times. The chain is built from TRBV11-3 and TRBJ1-2, with TRBD1 matching 12 bases. The CDR3 sequence is 14 residues long. J was trimmed by 8 bases and V by 4 bases; bases with no gene match: 5. Germline V CDR1 and CDR2: SGHNT, YENEEA. The CDR3 loop is CASSSGQGARGYTF. The CDR3 DNA reads as TGTGCCAGCAGCTCGGGACAGGGGGCGCGAGGCTACACCTTC.

This clonotype was seen ten or more times. The genes are TRBV6-1 and TRBJ1-2, with D possibly TRBD1 on 5 matching bases. Trimming stripped 5 bases from V and 3 bases from J, with 19 bases between. The CDR3 contains 16 residues. Germline CDR1 reads MNHNS; CDR2 reads SASEGT. The CDR3 protein is CASSPQARGRYYGYTF. The CDR3 bases are TGTGCCAGCAGTCCCCAAGCGAGGGGTCGGTACTATGGCTACACCTTC.

This clonotype was observed at least ten times. This chain joins TRBV10-2 and TRBJ1-2; D call uncertain. This CDR3 has 15 amino acids. V lost 0 bases, J lost 6 bases, and 14 bases lay in between. Looked up from germline, CDR1 is WSHSY and CDR2 is SAAADI. The CDR3 reads CASSESALDVDGYTF. CDR3 bases: TGCGCCAGCAGTGAGTCCGCCCTGGACGTCGATGGCTACACCTTC.

In this sample, this clonotype turned up a few times. The chain is built from TRBV24-1 and TRBJ2-3, with D possibly TRBD1 on 5 matching bases. Trimming took off 9 bases at V and 9 bases at J, with 12 bases between the two ends. CDR3 size: 11 residues. Germline values: CDR1 KGHDR, CDR2 SFDVKD. The CDR3 DNA reads as TGTGCCACCCATGACCAGGGAACGCAGTATTTT. The encoded protein is CATHDQGTQYF.

This clonotype appeared many times. This rearrangement joins TRBV2 to TRBJ2-7; possible D gene TRBD1, 5 bases. The germline V and J ends were trimmed by 7 bases and 0 bases, with 13 bases remaining between them. This CDR3 spans 14 amino acids. CDR1 SNHLY and CDR2 FYNNEI come from the germline V gene. The CDR3 coding sequence is TGTGCCAGCACCGACAGTAATTACTCCTACGAGCAGTACTTC. Encoded protein: CASTDSNYSYEQYF.

At least ten counts were recorded for this clonotype. J is TRBJ1-6 and V is TRBV6-1, with D unresolved. Deletions cut 5 bases from V and 9 bases from J, with 8 bases between. The CDR3 is 12 amino acids. Germline CDR1 and CDR2: MNHNS and SASEGT. The CDR3 protein is CASSMGTSPLHF. The CDR3 region has the DNA TGTGCCAGCAGTATGGGTACTTCACCCCTCCACTTT.

The V call is TRBV3-1, the J call TRBJ1-1; maybe TRBD1 (6 bases). V lost 1 base and J 0 bases, leaving 12 bases between the germline ends. The CDR3 is 16 amino acids. Germline V lookup: CDR1 LGHDT, CDR2 YNNKEL (reference sequence). CDR3 coding DNA: TGTGCCAGCAGCCAAGGGCCACAGGGAGTGAACACTGAAGCTTTCTTT. This translates into CASSQGPQGVNTEAFF. The variable domain in full, completed from reference TRBV3-1 and TRBJ1-1, reads DTAVSQTPKYLVTQMGNDKSIKCEQNLGHDTMYWYKQDSKKFLKIMFSYNNKELIINETVPNRFSPKSPDKAHLNLHINSLELGDSAVYFCASSQGPQGVNTEAFFGQGTRLTVV.

The chain links TRBV20-1 to TRBJ2-5; D is perhaps TRBD1 or TRBD2 (6 bases each). This CDR3 is 14 amino acids long. Per the germline V gene, CDR1 is DFQATT and CDR2 is SNEGSKA (reference sequence). V lost 4 bases and J lost 6, with 18 bases in between. The CDR3 bases are TGCAGTGCTATCGGGGGCAGAGCCATGAAGACCCAGTACTTC. It is translated as CSAIGGRAMKTQYF.

The table lists this clonotype with a count of one. This rearrangement joins TRBV29-1 to TRBJ2-2; D possibly corresponds to TRBD1 (6 bases). Germline V gene data show CDR1 as SQVTM and CDR2 as ANQGSEA. The length of the CDR3 is 14 residues. The V and J ends lost 4 bases and 0 bases respectively, with 9 bases between them. DNA for the CDR3: TGCAGCGTTGCCAGGACAGCGAACACCGGGGAGCTGTTTTTT. Translating it yields CSVARTANTGELFF.